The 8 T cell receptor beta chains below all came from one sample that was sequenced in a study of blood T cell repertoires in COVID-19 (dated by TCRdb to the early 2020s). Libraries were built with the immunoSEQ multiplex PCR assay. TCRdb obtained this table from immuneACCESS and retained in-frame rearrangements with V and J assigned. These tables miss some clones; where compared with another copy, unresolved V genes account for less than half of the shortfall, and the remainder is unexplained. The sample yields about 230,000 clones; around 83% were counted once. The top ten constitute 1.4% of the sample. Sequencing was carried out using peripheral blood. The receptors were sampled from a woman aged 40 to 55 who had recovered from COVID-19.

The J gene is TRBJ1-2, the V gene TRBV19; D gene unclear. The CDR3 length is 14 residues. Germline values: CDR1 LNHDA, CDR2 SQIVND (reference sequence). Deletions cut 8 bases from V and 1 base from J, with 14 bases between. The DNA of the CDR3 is TGTGCCAGTGCGGTTGTTGCCGGTAACTATGGCTACACCTTC. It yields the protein CASAVVAGNYGYTF.

CDR3: CASSYSQLDEQYF. The CDR3, as DNA: TGTGCCAGCAGTTACTCGCAGCTAGACGAGCAGTACTTC. The rearrangement links TRBV6-6 to TRBJ2-7; no firm D call. Germline V gene data show CDR1 as MNHNY and CDR2 as SVGAGI (reference sequence). CDR3 size: 13 residues. V was shortened by 0 bases and J by 5 bases, with 8 bases between the two germline ends.

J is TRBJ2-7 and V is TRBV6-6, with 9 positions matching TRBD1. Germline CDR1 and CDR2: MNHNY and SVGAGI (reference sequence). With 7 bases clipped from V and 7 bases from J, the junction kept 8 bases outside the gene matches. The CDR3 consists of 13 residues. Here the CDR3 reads CASNLQGAREQYF. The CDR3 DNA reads TGTGCCAGCAACTTACAGGGGGCGCGGGAGCAGTACTTC.

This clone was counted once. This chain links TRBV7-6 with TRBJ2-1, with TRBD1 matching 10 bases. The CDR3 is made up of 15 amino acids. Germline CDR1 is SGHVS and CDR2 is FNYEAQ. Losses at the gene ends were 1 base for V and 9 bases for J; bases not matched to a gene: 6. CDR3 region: CASSLVRTGGSEQFF. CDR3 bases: TGTGCCAGCAGCTTAGTAAGGACAGGGGGTAGTGAGCAGTTCTTC.

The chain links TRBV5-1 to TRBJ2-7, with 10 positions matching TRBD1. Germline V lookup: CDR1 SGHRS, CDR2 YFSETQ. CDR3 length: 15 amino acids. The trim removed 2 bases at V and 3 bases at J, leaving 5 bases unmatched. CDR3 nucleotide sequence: TGCGCCAGCAGCTTTGGTGGGACAGGGGACTACGAGCAGTACTTC. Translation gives CASSFGGTGDYEQYF.

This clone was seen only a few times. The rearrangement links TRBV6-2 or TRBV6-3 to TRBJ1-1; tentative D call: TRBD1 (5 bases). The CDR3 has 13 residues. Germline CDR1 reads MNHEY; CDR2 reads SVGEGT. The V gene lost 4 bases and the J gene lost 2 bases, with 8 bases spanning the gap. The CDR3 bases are TGTGCCAGCAGTTCGACAGTTAACACTGAAGCTTTCTTT. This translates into CASSSTVNTEAFF.

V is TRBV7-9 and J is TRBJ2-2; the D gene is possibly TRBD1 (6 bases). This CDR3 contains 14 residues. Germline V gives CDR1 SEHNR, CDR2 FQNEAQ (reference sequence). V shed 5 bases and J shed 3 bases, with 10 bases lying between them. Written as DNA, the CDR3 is TGTGCCAGCAGCCCGGACAGTTACACCGGGGAGCTGTTTTTT. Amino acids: CASSPDSYTGELFF.

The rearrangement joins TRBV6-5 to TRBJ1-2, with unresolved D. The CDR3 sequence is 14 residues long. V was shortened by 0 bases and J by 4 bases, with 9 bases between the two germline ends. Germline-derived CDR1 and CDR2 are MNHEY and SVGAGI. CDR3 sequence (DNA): TGTGCCAGCAGTTACTCGACGGCAGGCTATGGCTACACCTTC. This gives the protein CASSYSTAGYGYTF.